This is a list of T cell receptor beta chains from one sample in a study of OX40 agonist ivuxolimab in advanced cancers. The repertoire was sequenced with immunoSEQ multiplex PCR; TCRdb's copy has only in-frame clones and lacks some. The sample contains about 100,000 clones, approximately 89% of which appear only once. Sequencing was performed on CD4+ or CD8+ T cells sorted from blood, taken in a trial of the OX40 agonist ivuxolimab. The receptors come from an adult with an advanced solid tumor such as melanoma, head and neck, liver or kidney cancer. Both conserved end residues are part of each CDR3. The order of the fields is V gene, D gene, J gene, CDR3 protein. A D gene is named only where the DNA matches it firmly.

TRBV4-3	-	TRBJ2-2	CASSRNRAGNTGELFF
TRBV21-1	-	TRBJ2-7	CASSTLTSGYEQYF
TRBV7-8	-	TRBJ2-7	CASSSELVYEQYF
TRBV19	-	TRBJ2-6	CASEPSGANVLTF
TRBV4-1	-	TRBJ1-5	CASSQDSGREGNQPQHF
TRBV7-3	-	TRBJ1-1	CASSSKPGTEAFF
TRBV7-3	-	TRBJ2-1	CASSLSGGPGNEQFF
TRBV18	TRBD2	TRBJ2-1	CASSPGASGDNEQFF
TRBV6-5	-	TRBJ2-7	CASRAGHGTYEQYF
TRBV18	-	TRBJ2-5	CASSPSEETQYF
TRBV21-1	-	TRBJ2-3	CARGRMGKVTDTQYF
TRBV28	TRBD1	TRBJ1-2	CASRDRGYGYTF
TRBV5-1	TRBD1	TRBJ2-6	CASSSQGVAGANVLTF
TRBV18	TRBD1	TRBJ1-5	CASSNVGTGDQPQHF
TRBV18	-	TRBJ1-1	CASSPWAPGTEAFF
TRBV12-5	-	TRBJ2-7	CASGLKPYEQYF
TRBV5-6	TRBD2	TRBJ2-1	CASSISGTSESSEQFF
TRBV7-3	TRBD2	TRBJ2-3	CASSSGTSGRSMADTQYF
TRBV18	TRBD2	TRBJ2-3	CASSDQAGGPTDTQYF
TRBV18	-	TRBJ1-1	CASSPGLNTEAFF
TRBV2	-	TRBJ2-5	CASSSGLQETQYF
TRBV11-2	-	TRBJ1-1	CASSFTGYAEAFF
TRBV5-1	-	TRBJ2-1	CASSLAYGQSYNEQFF
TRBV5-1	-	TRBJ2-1	CASSDDGRYNEQFF
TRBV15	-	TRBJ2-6	CATSRAGAGANVLTF
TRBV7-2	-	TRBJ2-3	CASSLAKTGPDTQYF
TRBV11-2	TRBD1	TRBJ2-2	CASSLDRAEAGEVTGELFF
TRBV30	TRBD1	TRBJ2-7	CACSPGGMYEQYF
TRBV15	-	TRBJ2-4	CATSRDRPTRQNF
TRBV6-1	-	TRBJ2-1	CASSKAASSYNEQFF